This T cell receptor (beta chain) was identified during a study of preoperative IRX-2 immunotherapy in early breast cancer. Trimming stripped 2 bases from V and 0 bases from J, with 7 bases between. The germline V gene encodes CDR1 SGHRS and CDR2 YFSETQ. This CDR3 is built from 14 residues. Treatment denoted: preoperative locoregional IRX-2 cytokine immunotherapy. Patients received preoperative, locoregional IRX-2 cytokine immunotherapy in a phase Ib study. TCRdb's table, derived via immunoSEQ multiplex PCR, lists solely in-frame clones and lacks some. The sample holds 20,000 to 30,000 clones, 78% seen once.

This chain connects TRBV5-1 to TRBJ2-3; no firm D call. Sample: lymph node tissue, taken before IRX-2 immunotherapy. The source of this sequence is a human donor with breast cancer. The CDR3 loop is CASSFGSSTDTQYF. The CDR3 nucleotides read TGCGCCAGCAGCTTCGGATCCAGCACAGATACGCAGTATTTT.